This T cell receptor (beta chain) was sequenced during a study of T cells after yellow fever vaccination. Study conclusions and caveats: The CD4 compartment and the CD8 compartment contained a small share of clonotypes in common. FACS-sorted repertoires might harbor abundant contaminating clonotypes from the bulk population.

Template-switching 5'RACE yielded the TCR cDNA; a universal primer site and UMIs were added in the process. TCRdb ran MiXCR on the 5' RACE reads and lists one entry per CDR3 protein. This table holds hundreds of thousands of distinct CDR3 sequences, around an eighth found once. About this clonotype itself: The antigen is not known.

This receptor was identified in a man aged 30 to 39 who received the YFV17D yellow fever vaccine. The sequenced sample was PBMCs, obtained on the day of the yellow fever booster vaccination.

CDR3 nucleotide sequence: TGTGCCAGCAGCCGACGAGGGGCCTGGGGAGAGACCCAGTACTTC. Protein sequence: CASSRRGAWGETQYF. The chain uses TRBV7-9 and TRBJ2-5, with D perhaps given as TRBD1 or TRBD2 (5 bases each). V gave up 5 bases and J gave up 4 bases, with 17 bases separating them. The V gene's germline CDR1 is SEHNR and CDR2 FQNEAQ (reference sequence). This CDR3 is built from 15 residues.